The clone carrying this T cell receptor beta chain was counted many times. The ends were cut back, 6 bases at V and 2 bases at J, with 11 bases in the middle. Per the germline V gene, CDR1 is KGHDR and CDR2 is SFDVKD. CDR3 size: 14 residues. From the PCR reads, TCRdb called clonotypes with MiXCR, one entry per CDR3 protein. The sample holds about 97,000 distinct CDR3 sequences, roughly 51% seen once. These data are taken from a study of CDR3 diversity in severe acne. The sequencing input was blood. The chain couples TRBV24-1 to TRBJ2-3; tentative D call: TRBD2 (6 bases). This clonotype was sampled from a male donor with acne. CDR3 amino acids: CATSPGLYTDTQYF. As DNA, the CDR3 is TGTGCCACCAGTCCTGGACTATACACAGATACGCAGTATTTT.